The 15 T cell receptor beta chains in this list originate from one sample, sequenced in a study of T cell responses to AZD1222 COVID-19 vaccine. TCRdb's table, derived via immunoSEQ multiplex PCR, lists solely in-frame clones and lacks some. The sample shows around 120,000 clones, around 93% of them seen only once. The source material was peripheral blood, sampled on day 0 of AZD1222 vaccination. Receptor source: an adult in good health.

The V and J genes are TRBV14 and TRBJ2-3; a possible D gene is TRBD1 (6 bases). The CDR3 length is 19 residues. Germline CDR1 SGHDN, CDR2 FVKESK. Trimming took 2 bases from V and 3 from J, leaving 24 bases between them. This CDR3 reads CASSQPSLGQSEFTDTQYF. CDR3 DNA: TGTGCCAGCAGCCAACCTTCCCTCGGACAGTCAGAATTTACAGATACGCAGTATTTT.

This chain's CDR3 is CASSIWASPYEQYF. CDR3 coding DNA: TGTGCCAGTAGTATTTGGGCTAGTCCCTACGAGCAGTACTTC. The J gene is TRBJ2-7, the V gene TRBV19; D is unresolved. The CDR3 extends over 14 amino acids. Germline lookup yields CDR1 LNHDA and CDR2 SQIVND (reference sequence). V was shortened by 3 bases and J by 2 bases, with 11 bases between the two germline ends.

This chain connects TRBV7-7 to TRBJ1-6, with D unresolved. The CDR3 sequence is 15 residues long. The germline V gene has CDR1 SSHAT and CDR2 FNYEAQ (reference sequence). V lost 1 base and J lost 9, with 13 bases in between. The CDR3 DNA follows: TGTGCCAGCAGCTTAGATTCCTACGGGAGTTCACCCCTCCACTTT. It specifies CASSLDSYGSSPLHF.

The chain combines TRBV6-2 or TRBV6-3 with TRBJ2-2, with D possibly matching TRBD1 (5 bases). Deletions cut 5 bases from V and 5 bases from J, with 12 bases between. Germline V CDR1 and CDR2: MNHEY, SVGEGT. The CDR3 has 14 residues. The CDR3 DNA is TGTGCCAGCAGTGAGACAGAGATAACCGGGGAGCTGTTTTTT. This encodes CASSETEITGELFF.

The chain recombines TRBV28 with TRBJ1-1; TRBD1 might be the D (5 bases). Trimming removed 10 bases from V and 1 base from J, with 19 bases in between. The germline V gene encodes CDR1 MDHEN and CDR2 SYDVKM. The CDR3 has 15 residues. CDR3 DNA sequence: TGTGCCACCACCGGGGCCGACGAAGGGAACACTGAAGCTTTCTTT. It codes for CATTGADEGNTEAFF.

V is TRBV7-7 and J is TRBJ2-5, with D hard to call. Germline CDR1 reads SSHAT; CDR2 reads FNYEAQ (reference sequence). Trimming stripped 2 bases from V and 5 bases from J, with 12 bases between. The CDR3 contains 14 residues. The CDR3 spells CASSLNSRYETQYF. As DNA, the CDR3 is TGTGCCAGCAGCTTAAACTCTAGATACGAGACCCAGTACTTC.

This rearrangement joins TRBV6-2 or TRBV6-3 to TRBJ2-5; D perhaps matches TRBD1 (5 bases). V lost 6 bases to trimming and J lost 4 bases, with 18 bases between them. The CDR3 runs to 15 residues. Germline assignment: CDR1 MNHEY and CDR2 SVGEGT. The CDR3 region is CASSHDSFPRETQYF. The CDR3 DNA is TGTGCCAGCAGCCACGACAGTTTTCCCCGAGAGACCCAGTACTTC.

This clone was seen just once. This chain connects TRBV20-1 to TRBJ1-1; D gene uncertain. In germline, CDR1 is DFQATT, CDR2 SNEGSKA (reference sequence). The CDR3 has 11 residues. Between the trimmed V and J ends, which lost 6 bases and 8 bases, there was a span of 13 bases. CDR3: CSARLTAEAFF. The CDR3 nucleotides read TGCAGTGCGAGACTAACAGCAGAAGCTTTCTTT.

CDR3: CASKIGVGGNTEAFF. CDR3 coding DNA: TGTGCCAGCAAGATTGGGGTTGGGGGGAACACTGAAGCTTTCTTT. The chain uses TRBV6-5 and TRBJ1-1; possible D gene TRBD1, 5 bases. Trimming removed 7 bases at V and 1 base at J, with 16 bases between. Germline-derived CDR1 and CDR2 are MNHEY and SVGAGI. There are 15 residues in the CDR3.

The J gene is TRBJ2-3, the V gene TRBV11-3; unclear D gene. The ends were cut back, 6 bases at V and 2 bases at J, with 12 bases in the middle. Germline values: CDR1 SGHNT, CDR2 YENEEA. The CDR3 contains 14 residues. The CDR3 protein is CASSPSFYTDTQYF. As DNA, the CDR3 is TGTGCCAGCAGTCCGAGTTTCTACACAGATACGCAGTATTTT.

The rearrangement joins TRBV9 to TRBJ2-3; 9 bases map to TRBD2. J lost 5 bases, V lost 5 bases, and 12 bases had no gene match. Looked up from germline, CDR1 is SGDLS and CDR2 is YYNGEE. This CDR3 has 16 amino acids. In nucleotides, the CDR3 is TGTGCCAGCAGTGACCGGGGCGGAGCGGGAGGAGATACGCAGTATTTT. It translates to CASSDRGGAGGDTQYF. The full variable domain, in which reference TRBV9 and TRBJ2-3 provide the parts outside the CDR3, is DSGVTQTPKHLITATGQRVTLRCSPRSGDLSVYWYQQSLDQGLQFLIQYYNGEERAKGNILERFSAQQFPDLHSELNLSSLELGDSALYFCASSDRGGAGGDTQYFGPGTRLTVL.

This clone has just one count. The chain couples TRBV27 to TRBJ2-7; TRBD2 agrees at 8 bases. Per the germline V gene, CDR1 is MNHEY and CDR2 is SMNVEV (reference sequence). J lost 0 bases, V lost 2 bases, and 6 bases had no gene match. This CDR3 contains 16 residues. In DNA form, the CDR3 reads TGTGCCAGCAGTTTACTTAGCGGGACTCCCTCCTACGAGCAGTACTTC. Its translation is CASSLLSGTPSYEQYF.

This clone appeared a single time. This chain links TRBV7-2 with TRBJ2-5, with no clear D. Trimming pared 2 bases from V and 3 bases from J, leaving 10 bases between. CDR3 length: 14 amino acids. CDR1 and CDR2 from the germline V gene are SGHTA and FQGNSA. The CDR3 sequence: CASSLFNGEETQYF. CDR3 in DNA: TGTGCCAGCAGCTTATTTAACGGAGAAGAGACCCAGTACTTC.

The chain uses TRBV27 and TRBJ2-1; D call uncertain. The germline gives CDR1 MNHEY, CDR2 SMNVEV (reference sequence). The CDR3 loop spans 14 amino acids. Trimming cost V 6 bases and J 0 bases, with 9 bases left between them. CDR3 nucleotides: TGTGCCAGCAGCCTGACTCGCTCCTACAATGAGCAGTTCTTC. Amino acids: CASSLTRSYNEQFF.

This chain uses TRBV4-2 with TRBJ1-2; 7 positions match TRBD1. Germline trimming cut 1 base from V and 6 bases from J; bases unmatched to any gene: 5. The germline V gene has CDR1 LGHNA and CDR2 YNFKEQ. CDR3 length: 14 residues. Written as DNA, the CDR3 is TGTGCCAGCAGCCAAGTCGCCGGGACAGATGGCTACACCTTC. It translates to CASSQVAGTDGYTF.